This T cell receptor beta chain is drawn from a study of cytomegalovirus exposure and HLA in healthy donors. Here immunoSEQ multiplex PCR was the method, and the copy in TCRdb shows in-frame clones only, minus some. The sample has roughly 250,000 clones; around nine tenths are singletons. Germline loops: CDR1 MNHEY, CDR2 SVGAGI. Trimming took off 2 bases at V and 6 bases at J, with 10 bases between the two ends. CDR3 length: 13 amino acids. The TCR was taken from a man aged 18 to 29 in good health and CMV-seronegative. The gene calls are TRBV6-5 and TRBJ1-2; possibly TRBD1 for D (6 bases). The sequencing input was PBMCs. As DNA, the CDR3 is TGTGCCAGCAGTTACACAGGGACCCATGGCTACACCTTC. It codes for CASSYTGTHGYTF.